The clone carrying this T cell receptor (beta chain) has a count of ten or more. The antigen is not known. Trimming removed 6 bases at V and 0 bases at J, with 12 bases between. Germline loops: CDR1 MDHEN, CDR2 SYDVKM. This CDR3 spans 15 amino acids. This record belongs to a study of spatial heterogeneity in lung cancer. Study-wide context: Detection consistently captured more beta-chain sequences than alpha-chain sequences.

Overall study findings and caveats: At resection, ubiquitous expanded tumor TCRs appeared in blood more than at follow-up.

Stated time point: sample taken at primary tumor resection. The authors sequenced whole RNA from tumor, nontumor lung or frozen PBMC without sorting. There were approximately 69 donors, all of them untreated patients with early-stage non-small cell lung cancer. Single TCR cDNA molecules each had their own unique molecular identifier. Via MiXCR, TCRdb re-called the 5' RACE reads, giving one row per CDR3 protein. This table holds roughly 48,000 distinct CDR3 sequences, roughly 5% found once. The chain recombines TRBV28 with TRBJ1-5; D remains unclear. The receptor comes from a male donor with early-stage non-small cell lung cancer. The sequences come from PBMCs, collected at surgery. CDR3 protein: CASSPPTLSNQPQHF. The DNA of the CDR3 is TGTGCCAGCAGCCCGCCGACACTTAGCAATCAGCCCCAGCATTTT.